The rows below give T cell receptor beta chains drawn from one sample of a study of blood T cell repertoires in COVID-19. Sequencing used immunoSEQ multiplex PCR; TCRdb keeps in-frame clones, though not all of them. The sample holds around 260,000 clones; around 86% are singletons and the top ten take 13%. The sequencing sample was made of peripheral blood. The receptors stem from a human donor in a cohort sampled during active COVID-19. CDR3s leave out the opening cysteine and the closing phenylalanine or tryptophan. Fields, in order: J gene, V gene, CDR3 protein.

j_call: TRBJ2-5; v_call: TRBV7-9; cdr3_aa: ASSSPTGQGQETQY
j_call: TRBJ2-2; v_call: TRBV27; cdr3_aa: ASSLGRVWESNTGELF
j_call: TRBJ2-1; v_call: TRBV5-1; cdr3_aa: ASSNQPTTEQF
j_call: TRBJ2-7; v_call: TRBV7-9; cdr3_aa: ASSLSGTREEQY
j_call: TRBJ2-7; v_call: TRBV28; cdr3_aa: ASSFPGRAYEQY
j_call: TRBJ2-2; v_call: TRBV7-2; cdr3_aa: ASSFPRPRTGELF
j_call: TRBJ2-7; v_call: TRBV13; cdr3_aa: ASSSRQTLVQY
j_call: TRBJ2-7; v_call: TRBV5-5; cdr3_aa: ASSLAQSELAYEQY
j_call: TRBJ2-3; v_call: TRBV7-7; cdr3_aa: ASSLGLAATDTQY
j_call: TRBJ2-3; v_call: TRBV3-1/TRBV3-2; cdr3_aa: ASSPAGGLADTQY
j_call: TRBJ1-1; v_call: TRBV6-6; cdr3_aa: ASSRLTGGTEAF
j_call: TRBJ2-5; v_call: TRBV5-1; cdr3_aa: ASSSTRMETQY
j_call: TRBJ2-1; v_call: TRBV7-9; cdr3_aa: ASSITSGMYNEQF
j_call: TRBJ2-2; v_call: TRBV7-3; cdr3_aa: ASSRQRFNTGELF
j_call: TRBJ1-2; v_call: TRBV3-1/TRBV3-2; cdr3_aa: ASSLGHSETLFGYT
j_call: TRBJ1-2; v_call: TRBV12-3/TRBV12-4; cdr3_aa: ASSFEGINGYT
j_call: TRBJ2-7; v_call: TRBV10-2; cdr3_aa: ASKTSGSYEQY
j_call: TRBJ1-1; v_call: TRBV7-3; cdr3_aa: ASSPSRTYKAF
j_call: TRBJ1-1; v_call: TRBV19; cdr3_aa: ASSIGTEHTEAF
j_call: TRBJ1-5; v_call: TRBV27; cdr3_aa: ASTPTGQGDQPQH
j_call: TRBJ1-4; v_call: TRBV9; cdr3_aa: ASSVGWGANEKLF
j_call: TRBJ2-7; v_call: TRBV11-2; cdr3_aa: ASSLARGSYEQY
j_call: TRBJ1-1; v_call: TRBV6-5; cdr3_aa: ASPDPLGQGAPAF
j_call: TRBJ1-4; v_call: TRBV9; cdr3_aa: ASSVETGGASNEKLF
j_call: TRBJ1-1; v_call: TRBV2; cdr3_aa: ASSPDRIITEAF
j_call: TRBJ1-2; v_call: TRBV19; cdr3_aa: ASRYGQNYYGYT
j_call: TRBJ2-1; v_call: TRBV13; cdr3_aa: ASSSTQPGTSGRYGEQF
j_call: TRBJ1-1; v_call: TRBV5-1; cdr3_aa: ASSYRTGNTEAF
j_call: TRBJ2-1; v_call: TRBV6-1; cdr3_aa: ASSEGSSYNEQF
j_call: TRBJ1-6; v_call: TRBV15; cdr3_aa: ATSRDPTSPLH
j_call: TRBJ1-5; v_call: TRBV2; cdr3_aa: ASMRDRDQPQH
j_call: TRBJ2-2; v_call: TRBV15; cdr3_aa: ATSKERTSGNTGELF
j_call: TRBJ1-1; v_call: TRBV9; cdr3_aa: ASSDGGGAF
j_call: TRBJ1-2; v_call: TRBV7-6; cdr3_aa: ASSSGEHYGYT
j_call: TRBJ1-1; v_call: TRBV7-2; cdr3_aa: ASSLGAGLNTEAF
j_call: TRBJ1-5; v_call: TRBV7-9; cdr3_aa: ASSLDGLRQPQH
j_call: TRBJ1-4; v_call: TRBV7-9; cdr3_aa: ASSLGQTGNEKLF
j_call: TRBJ2-7; v_call: TRBV5-1; cdr3_aa: ASRSGLAGAYEQY
j_call: TRBJ2-3; v_call: TRBV19; cdr3_aa: ASSMTGASGSPDTQY
j_call: TRBJ2-1; v_call: TRBV18; cdr3_aa: ASSPILSGGSYNEQF
j_call: TRBJ1-2; v_call: TRBV5-5; cdr3_aa: ASSLAGQGGVYGYT
j_call: TRBJ1-1; v_call: TRBV29-1; cdr3_aa: STRTVNTEAF
j_call: TRBJ2-4; v_call: TRBV13; cdr3_aa: ASTVRGLAGDKNIQY
j_call: TRBJ2-3; v_call: TRBV5-8; cdr3_aa: ASSPGTGSRLTDTQY
j_call: TRBJ1-6; v_call: TRBV7-9; cdr3_aa: ASTAGQNNSPLH
j_call: TRBJ2-2; v_call: TRBV7-3; cdr3_aa: ASSPSGGAGELF
j_call: TRBJ1-1; v_call: TRBV7-9; cdr3_aa: ASSQSQGLTEAF
j_call: TRBJ2-2; v_call: TRBV7-2; cdr3_aa: ASSLGGRETGELF
j_call: TRBJ1-4; v_call: TRBV23-1; cdr3_aa: ASTNGQGLKLF
j_call: TRBJ2-1; v_call: TRBV6-4; cdr3_aa: ASNATFFYNEQF
j_call: TRBJ2-5; v_call: TRBV6-1; cdr3_aa: ASSEAASGRSETQY
j_call: TRBJ2-1; v_call: TRBV10-1; cdr3_aa: ASSSGAGADNEQF
j_call: TRBJ2-2; v_call: TRBV6-5; cdr3_aa: ASSMTGTGTGELF
j_call: TRBJ1-1; v_call: TRBV28; cdr3_aa: ASRQGAWGNTEAF
j_call: TRBJ2-2; v_call: TRBV28; cdr3_aa: ASSTNRVGGELF
j_call: TRBJ1-6; v_call: TRBV27; cdr3_aa: ASSFLRQRANSPLH
j_call: TRBJ2-2; v_call: TRBV5-6; cdr3_aa: ASSLTGLAGNTGELF
j_call: TRBJ2-1; v_call: TRBV6-6; cdr3_aa: ASSFLAGGPWNEQF